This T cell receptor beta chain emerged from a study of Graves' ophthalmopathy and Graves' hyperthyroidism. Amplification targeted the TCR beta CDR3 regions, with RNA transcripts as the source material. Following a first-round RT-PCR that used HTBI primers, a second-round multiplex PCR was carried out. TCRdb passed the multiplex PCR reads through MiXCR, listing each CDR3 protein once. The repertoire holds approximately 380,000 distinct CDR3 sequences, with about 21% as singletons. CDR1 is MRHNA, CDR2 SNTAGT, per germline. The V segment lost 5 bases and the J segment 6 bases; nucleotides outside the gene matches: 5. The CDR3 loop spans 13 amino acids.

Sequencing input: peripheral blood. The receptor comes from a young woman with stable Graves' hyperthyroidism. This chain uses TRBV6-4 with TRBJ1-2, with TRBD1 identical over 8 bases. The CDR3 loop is CASSSGGGHGYTF. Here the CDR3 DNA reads TGTGCCAGCAGTTCAGGGGGCGGACATGGCTACACCTTC.